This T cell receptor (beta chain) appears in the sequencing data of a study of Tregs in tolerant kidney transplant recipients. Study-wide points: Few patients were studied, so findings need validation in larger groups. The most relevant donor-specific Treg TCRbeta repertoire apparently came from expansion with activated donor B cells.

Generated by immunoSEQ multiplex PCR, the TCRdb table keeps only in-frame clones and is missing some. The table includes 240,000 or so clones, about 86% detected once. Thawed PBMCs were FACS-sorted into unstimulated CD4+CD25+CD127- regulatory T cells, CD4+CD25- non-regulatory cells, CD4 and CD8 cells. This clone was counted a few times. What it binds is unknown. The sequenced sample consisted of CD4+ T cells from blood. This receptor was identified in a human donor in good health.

The CDR3 here is CASSLGEVYGYTF. Here the CDR3 DNA reads TGCGCCAGCAGCTTGGGGGAGGTCTATGGCTACACCTTC. The chain recombines TRBV5-1 with TRBJ1-2; D gene unclear. Germline CDR1 is SGHRS and CDR2 is YFSETQ. The V end lost 0 bases, the J end lost 4 bases, and 7 bases lay between the germline ends. The CDR3 is 13 residues long.